The rows below give T cell receptor beta chains drawn from one sample of a study of blood T cell repertoires in COVID-19. The repertoire was sequenced with immunoSEQ multiplex PCR; TCRdb's copy has only in-frame clones and lacks some. The table records around 160,000 clones, 80% of them present only once. Source material: PBMCs or T cells enriched from blood (not recorded which). All receptors derive from a man in his forties or fifties who had recovered from COVID-19. The CDR3 runs from the conserved cysteine through the conserved F or W. A D gene is named only where the DNA matches it firmly. Size is stated for part of the rows, as once, few or many counts, or as a class when the clone is expanded.

d_call j_call v_call clone_size cdr3_nt cdr3_aa
NA TRBJ1-5 TRBV23-1 NA TGCGCCAGCAGTCAATTGCCAGATAATCAGCCCCAGCATTTT CASSQLPDNQPQHF
TRBD2 TRBJ2-2 TRBV24-1 NA TGTGCCACCAGTGATAGTCTAGCGGGGAACACCGGGGAGCTGTTTTTT CATSDSLAGNTGELFF
TRBD1 TRBJ2-2 TRBV30 NA TGTGCCTGGAGTAGGGGGCGAACCGGGGAGCTGTTTTTT CAWSRGRTGELFF
TRBD2 TRBJ2-2 TRBV10-2 NA TGCGCCAGCCGGGAGGTGGCGGGGGGGCCGAACACCGGGGAGCTGTTTTTT CASREVAGGPNTGELFF
TRBD1 TRBJ1-4 TRBV9 NA TGTGCCAGCAGCGTTGACAGGGGAGGTGGGGAAAAACTGTTTTTT CASSVDRGGGEKLFF
TRBD1 TRBJ2-3 TRBV7-3 few TGTGCCAGCAGTCCCGGGACAGGGGTAGCAGGAGATACGCAGTATTTT CASSPGTGVAGDTQYF
NA TRBJ1-6 TRBV9 NA TGTGCCAGCAGCGTCATGGACAGCTTAAATTCACCCCTCCACTTT CASSVMDSLNSPLHF
NA TRBJ1-1 TRBV3-1/TRBV3-2 NA TGTGCCAGCAGCCGAGACCCGGGTGGCACTGAAGCTTTCTTT CASSRDPGGTEAFF
TRBD1 TRBJ2-1 TRBV2 NA TGTGCCAGCACCCTCGCCGGGACAGGGGGTAACAATGAGCAGTTCTTC CASTLAGTGGNNEQFF
NA TRBJ2-1 TRBV2 NA TGTGCCAGCAGCTCTTCTCTCCGGAGCTCCTACAATGAGCAGTTCTTC CASSSSLRSSYNEQFF
TRBD1 TRBJ1-4 TRBV5-4 NA TGTGCCAGCAGCTTGGAGGGACAGGGGGGACAAGCCAACATCGAAAAACTGTTTTTT CASSLEGQGGQANIEKLFF
TRBD1 TRBJ1-2 TRBV9 NA TGTGCCAGCAGCGTAGGGGGACAGGGAGCTAACTATGGCTACACCTTC CASSVGGQGANYGYTF
TRBD1 TRBJ2-5 TRBV10-3 once TGTGCCGCCAAAAAAGACAGGGGGTCAGGGGAGACCCAGTACTTC CAAKKDRGSGETQYF
NA TRBJ2-6 TRBV19 NA TGTGCCAGTAGTATATCAAATAGTGGGGCCAACGTCCTGACTTTC CASSISNSGANVLTF
TRBD1 TRBJ1-1 TRBV11-2 NA TGTGCCAGCAGCTTCACAGGGGTAGTAACTTTCTTT CASSFTGVVTFF
NA TRBJ1-2 TRBV7-9 NA TGTGCCAGCAGCTTAGTCGGGGGGCGCGGCTATGGCTACACCTTC CASSLVGGRGYGYTF